The entry that follows covers one TCR beta chain sequence. This CDR3 has 14 amino acids. The V end was cut by 6 bases, the J end by 0 bases, with 11 bases between. Germline values: CDR1 LNHDA, CDR2 SQIVND (reference sequence). Here immunoSEQ multiplex PCR was the method, and the copy in TCRdb shows in-frame clones only, minus some. This table holds 950,000 to 1,300,000 clones, approximately 70% found once. This specimen belongs to a study of shared clonotypes between healthy human individuals. The rearrangement links TRBV19 to TRBJ1-2, with D tentatively TRBD1 (6 bases). The origin of this receptor is a man younger than 35 in good health. Sequencing was carried out using memory CD4+ T cells sorted from blood. Subset denoted: CD45RA-negative fraction. The CDR3 region is CASSRGPPNYGYTF. CDR3 nucleotide sequence: TGTGCCAGTAGCAGGGGACCACCTAACTATGGCTACACCTTC.